The rows below give T cell receptor beta chains drawn from one sample of a study of PD-L1 blockade in urothelial cancer. The assay was immunoSEQ multiplex PCR, and TCRdb's table has in-frame clones only and misses some. The data contain 120,000 or so clones, 86% of them seen just once; the ten biggest clones take up roughly 2.4%. The specimen comprised PBMCs, sampled around atezolizumab (anti-PD-L1) treatment. The receptors originated from a man aged 50 to 59 with urothelial cancer. Each CDR3 is given with its conserved first and last residue. The order of the fields is V gene, J gene, D gene, clone size, CDR3 protein, CDR3 DNA. D genes are given only for firm matches. Clone size is shown for a subset of rows, as once, few, many or a class of expanded clone.

TRBV4-2	TRBJ2-1	TRBD2	.	CASSQGTGGRPYNEQFF	TGTGCCAGCAGCCAAGGGACCGGCGGGAGGCCCTACAATGAGCAGTTCTTC
TRBV28	TRBJ1-1	.	.	CATRATGTEAFF	TGTGCCACGCGTGCCACAGGGACTGAAGCTTTCTTT
TRBV25-1	TRBJ2-3	.	.	CASSDQRTVMYTDTQYF	TGTGCCAGCAGTGATCAGAGGACAGTAATGTACACAGATACGCAGTATTTT
TRBV28	TRBJ2-1	TRBD2	once	CASRVRGLDQRDEQFF	TGTGCCAGCAGAGTAAGGGGACTAGACCAACGGGATGAGCAGTTCTTC
TRBV28	TRBJ2-3	TRBD1	few	CASSPTAGGKRDTQYF	TGTGCCAGCAGTCCGACGGCAGGGGGCAAAAGAGATACGCAGTATTTT
TRBV5-1	TRBJ2-2	TRBD1	.	CASTQIWAGGTGELFF	TGCGCCAGCACTCAAATATGGGCAGGGGGCACCGGGGAGCTGTTTTTT
TRBV25-1	TRBJ2-1	TRBD2	.	CASSEYLLAGGGGNEQFF	TGTGCCAGCAGTGAATATCTACTAGCGGGAGGCGGCGGGAATGAGCAGTTCTTC
TRBV7-2	TRBJ2-5	.	.	CASSLAGGFFQETQYF	TGTGCCAGCAGCTTAGCTGGAGGGTTTTTCCAAGAGACCCAGTACTTC
TRBV6-6	TRBJ2-1	TRBD1	.	CASSLITGGAYNEQFF	TGTGCCAGCAGTCTAATCACAGGGGGCGCGTACAATGAGCAGTTCTTC
TRBV9	TRBJ1-2	.	.	CASSVGGTPKDYGYTF	TGTGCCAGCAGCGTAGGTGGGACACCGAAGGACTATGGCTACACCTTC
TRBV6-5	TRBJ2-4	TRBD2	.	CASNGSGLKNIQYF	TGTGCCAGCAATGGTAGCGGGCTCAAAAACATTCAGTACTTC
TRBV15	TRBJ2-7	TRBD1	few	CATSRVQGAYEQYF	TGTGCCACCAGCAGAGTACAGGGGGCCTACGAGCAGTACTTC
TRBV7-9	TRBJ1-6	.	.	CASSLGGQGRNSPLHF	TGTGCCAGCAGCTTAGGTGGGCAGGGCCGCAATTCACCCCTCCACTTT
TRBV7-9	TRBJ1-1	TRBD1	.	CASSRDRAGTEAFF	TGTGCCAGCAGCCGGGACAGGGCTGGCACTGAAGCTTTCTTT
TRBV7-8	TRBJ1-1	.	.	CASSRTENTEAFF	TGTGCCAGCAGCCGAACAGAGAACACTGAAGCTTTCTTT
TRBV10-1	TRBJ2-7	TRBD2	once	CASSPSGKYEQYF	TGCGCCAGCAGTCCTAGCGGGAAGTACGAGCAGTACTTC
TRBV28	TRBJ1-1	.	.	CASSYTLTEAFF	TGTGCCAGCAGTTACACCCTCACTGAAGCTTTCTTT
TRBV9	TRBJ2-1	.	.	CASSVNVHHSSYNEQFF	TGTGCCAGCAGCGTTAATGTTCACCACAGCTCCTACAATGAGCAGTTCTTC
TRBV28	TRBJ2-7	TRBD2	.	CASSAGTSGSYEQYF	TGTGCCAGCAGTGCCGGGACTAGCGGGAGCTACGAGCAGTACTTC
TRBV19	TRBJ2-1	TRBD2	.	CASRPSGSFYNEQFF	TGTGCCAGTAGACCAAGCGGGAGTTTTTACAATGAGCAGTTCTTC
TRBV19	TRBJ2-4	TRBD1	.	CASSIAPQGASSKNIQYF	TGTGCCAGTAGTATAGCCCCACAGGGGGCCTCTTCCAAAAACATTCAGTACTTC
TRBV6-5	TRBJ1-4	.	.	CASRQGNEKLFF	TGTGCCTCCCGGCAGGGTAATGAAAAACTGTTTTTT
TRBV5-4	TRBJ2-5	TRBD2	.	CASSGGLADETQYF	TGTGCCAGCAGCGGAGGACTAGCCGATGAGACCCAGTACTTC
TRBV6-1	TRBJ2-1	.	.	CASSLDYYNEQFF	TGTGCCAGCAGTTTGGACTACTACAATGAGCAGTTCTTC
TRBV9	TRBJ2-2	TRBD2	.	CASSTKTSPNTGELFF	TGTGCCAGCAGCACCAAGACTAGCCCTAACACCGGGGAGCTGTTTTTT
TRBV7-7	TRBJ2-1	TRBD1	.	CASSLVGTDNEQFF	TGTGCTAGCAGCTTAGTCGGGACAGACAATGAGCAGTTCTTC
TRBV6-1	TRBJ2-7	TRBD2	.	CASNPSGSVPYEQYF	TGTGCCAGCAACCCTAGCGGGAGCGTGCCGTACGAGCAGTACTTC